This TCR beta chain was recovered during a study of T cell responses to AZD1222 COVID-19 vaccine. The V and J ends lost 5 bases and 15 bases, in that order; junction bases with no gene match: 22. CDR3 length equals 17 residues. Germline V gene lookup returns CDR1 LNHNV and CDR2 YYDKDF (reference sequence). As for this clone: Its matching antigen is unknown.

General study findings and limits: Baseline seropositivity occurred in only a handful of AZD1222 recipients. Among vaccine-associated CD4 TCRs, coverage spanned spike, with dominance at 160-218 and 743-854.

Data came from immunoSEQ multiplex PCR; TCRdb stores just in-frame clones and leaves some out. Among roughly 84,000 clones listed, roughly 85% were seen once. This receptor was taken from an adult who received the AZD1222 COVID-19 vaccine. The source material was peripheral blood, sampled 28 days after the second AZD1222 dose. The chain combines TRBV15 with TRBJ2-1, with TRBD2 matching over 10 bases. CDR3 sequence reads: CATSGIRSGRAAGDAFF. CDR3 nucleotide sequence: TGTGCCACCAGCGGGATACGAAGCGGGAGGGCTGCCGGGGATGCGTTCTTC.